This paragraph covers one TCR beta chain sequence. This CDR3 is 18 amino acids long. CDR1 is LNHDA, CDR2 SQIVND, per germline (reference sequence). The ends were cut back, 9 bases at V and 0 bases at J, with 23 bases in the middle. Repertoires were generated with immunoSEQ multiplex PCR, while TCRdb's copy carries only in-frame clones and drops some. The table includes about 160,000 clones, approximately 84% detected once. The sample originates from a study of cytotoxic CD8 clonotypes in ibrutinib-treated CLL. The sample consisted of PBMCs, taken after 24 months of ibrutinib treatment. The J gene is TRBJ2-2, the V gene TRBV19, with D possibly being TRBD1 or TRBD2 (5 bases each). The receptor was derived from a human donor with chronic lymphocytic leukemia. The CDR3 loop is CASPIWGSGLSNTGELFF. The CDR3 bases are TGTGCCAGCCCGATATGGGGATCGGGGCTATCGAACACCGGGGAGCTGTTTTTT.